This T cell receptor beta chain was identified during a study of blood T cell repertoires in COVID-19. Some clones are missing from TCRdb's copy, which holds only in-frame ones; the method was immunoSEQ multiplex PCR. The data show 45,000 to 55,000 clones, roughly 89% seen once. The CDR3 loop spans 15 amino acids. The germline CDR1 and CDR2 sequences are SGHRS and YFSETQ. Trimming pared 0 bases from V and 4 bases from J, leaving 13 bases between. The sample consisted of peripheral blood. This TCR was sampled from a man aged 50-59 years with acute or convalescent COVID-19. The chain is built from TRBV5-1 and TRBJ1-2, with D uncertain. The CDR3 DNA follows: TGCGCCAGCAGCTTGGCCGGCAGCCGGGGCTATGGCTACACCTTC. Its translation is CASSLAGSRGYGYTF.